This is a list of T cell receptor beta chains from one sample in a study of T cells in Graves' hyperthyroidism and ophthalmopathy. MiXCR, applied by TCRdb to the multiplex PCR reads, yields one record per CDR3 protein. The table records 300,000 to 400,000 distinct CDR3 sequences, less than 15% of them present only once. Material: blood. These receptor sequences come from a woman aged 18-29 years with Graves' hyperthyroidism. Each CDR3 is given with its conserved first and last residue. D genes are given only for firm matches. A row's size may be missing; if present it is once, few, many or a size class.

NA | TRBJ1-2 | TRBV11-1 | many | TGTGCCAGCAGTCTCAGTCCACAGCCAAACTATGGCTACACCTTC | CASSLSPQPNYGYTF
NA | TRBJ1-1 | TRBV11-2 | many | TGTGCCAGCAGCTCGGTCTGGGGAGGGGTTGAAGCTTTCTTT | CASSSVWGGVEAFF
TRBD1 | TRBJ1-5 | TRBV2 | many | TGTGCCAGCAGGGGGACAGCTAATCAGCCCCAGCATTTT | CASRGTANQPQHF
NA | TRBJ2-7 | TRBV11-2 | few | TGTGCCAGCAGCTCCCTCTCCGGCGCCCTGAGCTCCTGCGAGCAGTACTTC | CASSSLSGALSSCEQYF
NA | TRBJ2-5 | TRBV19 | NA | TGTGCCAGTAGAAAAAACCTCCGGGACACAGGAGAAGAGACCCAGTACTTC | CASRKNLRDTGEETQYF
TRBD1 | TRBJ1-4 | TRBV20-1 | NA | TGCAGTGCTAGAGACTCGGGACAGAGTAATGAAAAACTGTTTTTT | CSARDSGQSNEKLFF
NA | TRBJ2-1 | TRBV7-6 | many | TGTGCCAGCAGCCTGGAGGGGGATTTACGTGAGCAGTTCTTC | CASSLEGDLREQFF
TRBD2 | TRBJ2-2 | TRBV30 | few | TGTGCCTGGAGTGTACCGGGGGGGAATCTCGGGGAGCTGTTTTTT | CAWSVPGGNLGELFF
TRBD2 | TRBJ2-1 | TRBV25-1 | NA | TGTGCCAGCAGTTCCACCGGGACTAGCGGGAGGGACTACAATGAGCAGTTCTTC | CASSSTGTSGRDYNEQFF
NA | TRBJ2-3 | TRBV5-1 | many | TGCGCCAGCAGCCCGCGGACCGTGGAGACAGATACGCAGTATTTT | CASSPRTVETDTQYF
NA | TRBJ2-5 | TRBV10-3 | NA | TGTGCCATCTCGGGCCCGGAGTGGCAGACCCAGTACTTC | CAISGPEWQTQYF
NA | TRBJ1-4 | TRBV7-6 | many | TGTGCCAGCAGCCCCTGGACAGAATCTTATGAAAAACTGTTTTTT | CASSPWTESYEKLFF
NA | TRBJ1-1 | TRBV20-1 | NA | TGCAGTGCTAGGGCCCAGGGCAGTGAAGCTTTCTTT | CSARAQGSEAFF
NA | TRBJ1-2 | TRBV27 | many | TGTGCCAGCAGTCTTGGTACAGGGTTGGGCTACACCTTC | CASSLGTGLGYTF
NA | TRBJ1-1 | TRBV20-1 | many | TGCAGTGCCATTCGGGAGGGAGCTTTCTTT | CSAIREGAFF
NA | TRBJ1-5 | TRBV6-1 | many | TGTGCCAGCAGTGGGACAGCATATCAGCCCCAGCATTTT | CASSGTAYQPQHF
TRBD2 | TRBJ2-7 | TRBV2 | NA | TGTGCCAGCAGTGCGAGTTTGGCGGGGGGGTCATACGAGCAGTACTTC | CASSASLAGGSYEQYF
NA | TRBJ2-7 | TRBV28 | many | TGTGCCAGCAGACAAGGTAGCTCCTACGAGCAGTACTTC | CASRQGSSYEQYF
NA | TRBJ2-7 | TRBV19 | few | TGTGCCAGTAGTAAGACGGGGAACTCCTACGAGCAGTACTTC | CASSKTGNSYEQYF
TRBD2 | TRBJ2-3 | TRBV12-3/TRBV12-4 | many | TGTGCCAGCTCGGCTAGCGGGACAGATACGCAGTATTTT | CASSASGTDTQYF
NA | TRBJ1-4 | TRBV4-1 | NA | TGCGCCAGCAGCCAAGTGGATTCAACTAATGAAAAACTGTTTTTT | CASSQVDSTNEKLFF
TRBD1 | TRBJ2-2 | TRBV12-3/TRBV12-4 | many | TGTGCCACCGGGGGACAGGGTGCCACCGGGGAGCTGTTTTTT | CATGGQGATGELFF
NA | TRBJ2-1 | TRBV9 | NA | TGTGCCAGCAGCGGGGGGACTGGCGGGATTTATGAGCAGTTCTTC | CASSGGTGGIYEQFF
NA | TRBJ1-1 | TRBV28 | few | TGTGCCAGCGGGGTTGTGTGGGTGAACACTGAAGCTTTCTTT | CASGVVWVNTEAFF
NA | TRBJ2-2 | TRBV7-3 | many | TGTGCCAGCACGCAGGGGAACACCGGGGAGCTGTTTTTT | CASTQGNTGELFF
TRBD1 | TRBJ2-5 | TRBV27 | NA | TGTGCCAGCAGCACAATAATGGGACAGGGGGCAGGAGAGACCCAGTACTTC | CASSTIMGQGAGETQYF
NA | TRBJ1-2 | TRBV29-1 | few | TGCAGCGTTGAATCAGAGCCCTATGGCTACACCTTC | CSVESEPYGYTF
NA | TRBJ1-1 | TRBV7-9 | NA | TGTGCCAGCAGCCCGACGGCGGAGGGATTCGCCACTGAAGCTTTCTTT | CASSPTAEGFATEAFF
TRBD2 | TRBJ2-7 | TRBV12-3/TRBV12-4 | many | TGTGCCAGCAGCCCGGGACTAGCGAGCTCCTACGAGCAGTACTTC | CASSPGLASSYEQYF
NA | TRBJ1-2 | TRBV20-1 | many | TGCAGTGCAACCCCGGGAGGGGACTATGGCTACACCTTC | CSATPGGDYGYTF
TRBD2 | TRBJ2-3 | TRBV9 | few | TGTGCCAGCAGCCTAGCGGGAAGTTTCACAGATACGCAGTATTTT | CASSLAGSFTDTQYF
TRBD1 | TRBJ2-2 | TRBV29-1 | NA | TGCAGCGTTGAACCTGCCGGGACAGGGGCCCCCGGGGAGCTGTTTTTT | CSVEPAGTGAPGELFF
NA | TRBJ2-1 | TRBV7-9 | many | TGTGCCAGCAGCACCCCCCCAAGCTGGGGTGAGCAGTTCTTC | CASSTPPSWGEQFF
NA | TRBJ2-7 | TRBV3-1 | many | TGTGCCAGCAGCCAAGACGACGGACCCTACGAGCAGTACTTC | CASSQDDGPYEQYF
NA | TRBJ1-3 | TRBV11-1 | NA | TGTGCCAGCAGCCCGGATCTAGGAGGAGGTCGCACCATATATTTT | CASSPDLGGGRTIYF
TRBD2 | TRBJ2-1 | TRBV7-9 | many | TGTGCCAGCAGGGGACTAGCGGGGGGAATCAATGAGCAGTTCTTC | CASRGLAGGINEQFF
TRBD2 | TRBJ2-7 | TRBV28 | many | TGTGCCAGCAGCACCCCCGGGACTAATTACGAGCAGTACTTC | CASSTPGTNYEQYF
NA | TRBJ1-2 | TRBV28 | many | TGTGCCAGCAACCATCCGGGACAACGATATGGCTACACCTTC | CASNHPGQRYGYTF
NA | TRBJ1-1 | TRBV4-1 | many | TGCGCCAGCAGTTCTACGCGGCCGCCCGGAACTGAAGCTTTCTTT | CASSSTRPPGTEAFF
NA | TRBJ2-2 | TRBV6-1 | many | TGTGCCAGCAGTCCAAGCACCTTAGGTGCCGGGGAGCTGTTTTTT | CASSPSTLGAGELFF
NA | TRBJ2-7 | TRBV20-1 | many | TGCAGTGCTAGTACTGGCACCCACTACGAGCAGTACTTC | CSASTGTHYEQYF
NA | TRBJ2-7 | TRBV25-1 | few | TGTGCCAGCAGTGACGCTGCGAGGGGTCTGCGGGAGCAGTACTTC | CASSDAARGLREQYF
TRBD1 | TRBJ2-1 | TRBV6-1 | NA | TGTGCCAGCAGTCCCTTCCGGGACAGGGGTTACAATGAGCAGTTCTTC | CASSPFRDRGYNEQFF
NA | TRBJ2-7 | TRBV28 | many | TGTGCCAGCAGTTCCACGAAAGAGCAGTACTTC | CASSSTKEQYF
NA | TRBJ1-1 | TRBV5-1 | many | TGCGCCAGCAGCTTGGGTCGCAGCAACACTGAAGCTTTCTTT | CASSLGRSNTEAFF
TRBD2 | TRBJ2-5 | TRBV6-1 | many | TGTGCCAGCACGGCCCGGGGGGGTCTGCTGGGGGACCAAGAGACCCAGTACTTC | CASTARGGLLGDQETQYF
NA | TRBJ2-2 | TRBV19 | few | TGTGCCTGCAGCGGCGGCAGACTCACCGGGGAGCTGTTTTTT | CACSGGRLTGELFF
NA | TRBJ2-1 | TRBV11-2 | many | TGTGCCAGCAGCTTAGAGGACCCCTACAATGAGCAGTTCTTC | CASSLEDPYNEQFF
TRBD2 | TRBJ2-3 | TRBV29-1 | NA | TGCAGCGTTCACGGGACTAGCGGGAGGAAAGATACGCAGTATTTT | CSVHGTSGRKDTQYF
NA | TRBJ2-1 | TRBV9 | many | TGTGCCAGCAGCCCGGAGGGGGCGAACAGTGAGCAGTTCTTC | CASSPEGANSEQFF
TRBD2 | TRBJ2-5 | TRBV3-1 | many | TGTGCCAGCAGCCAAGCCCCAGGACTAGATCAGGAGACCCAGTACTTC | CASSQAPGLDQETQYF
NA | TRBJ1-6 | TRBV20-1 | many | TGCAGTGCTAGTTCACAGGCTGATTCACCCCTCCACTTT | CSASSQADSPLHF
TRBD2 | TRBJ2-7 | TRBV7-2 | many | TGTGCCAGCAGCCCCGGACTAGCGTTCTCCTACGAGCAGTACTTC | CASSPGLAFSYEQYF
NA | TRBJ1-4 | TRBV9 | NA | TGTGCCAGCAGCGTCGGTAGACTAACAACTAATGAAAAACTGTTTTTT | CASSVGRLTTNEKLFF
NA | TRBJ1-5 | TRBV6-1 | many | TGTGCCAGCAGGCAGACGACGGTCTCCAATCAGCCCCAGCATTTT | CASRQTTVSNQPQHF
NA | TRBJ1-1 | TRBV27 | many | TGTGCCAGCAGTTTGAAGGAAAAAGCTGAAGCTTTCTTT | CASSLKEKAEAFF